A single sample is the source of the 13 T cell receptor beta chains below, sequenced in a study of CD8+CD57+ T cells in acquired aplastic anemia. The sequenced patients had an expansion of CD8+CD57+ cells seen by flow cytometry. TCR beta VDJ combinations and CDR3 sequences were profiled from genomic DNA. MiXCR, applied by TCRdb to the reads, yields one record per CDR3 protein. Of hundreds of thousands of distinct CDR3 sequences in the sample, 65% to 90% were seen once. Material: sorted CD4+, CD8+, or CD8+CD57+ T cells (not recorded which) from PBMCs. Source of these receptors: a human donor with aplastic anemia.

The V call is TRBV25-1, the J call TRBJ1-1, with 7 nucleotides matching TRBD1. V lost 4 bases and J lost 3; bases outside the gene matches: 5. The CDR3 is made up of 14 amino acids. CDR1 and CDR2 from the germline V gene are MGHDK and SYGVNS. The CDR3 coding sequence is TGTGCCAGCAGTGCGGGACAGATCTACACTGAAGCTTTCTTT. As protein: CASSAGQIYTEAFF. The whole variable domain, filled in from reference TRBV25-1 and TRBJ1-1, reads EADIYQTPRYLVIGTGKKITLECSQTMGHDKMYWYQQDPGMELHLIHYSYGVNSTEKGDLSSESTVSRIRTEHFPLTLESARPSHTSQYLCASSAGQIYTEAFFGQGTRLTVV.

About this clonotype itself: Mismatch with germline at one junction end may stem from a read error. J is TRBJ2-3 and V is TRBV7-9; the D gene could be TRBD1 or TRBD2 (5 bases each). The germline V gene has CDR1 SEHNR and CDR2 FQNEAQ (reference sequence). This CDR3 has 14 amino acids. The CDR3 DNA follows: TGTGCCAGCAGCTCCCCAGGATACCCGGACACCGGGGAGTTT. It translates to CASSSPGYPDTGEF.

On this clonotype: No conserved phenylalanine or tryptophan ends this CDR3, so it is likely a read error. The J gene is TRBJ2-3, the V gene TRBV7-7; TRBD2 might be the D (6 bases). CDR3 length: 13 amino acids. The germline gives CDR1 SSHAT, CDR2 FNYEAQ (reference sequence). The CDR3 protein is CSRGVRARALQYS. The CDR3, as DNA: TGTTCTCGCGGGGTCCGGGCTAGAGCACTGCAGTATTCT.

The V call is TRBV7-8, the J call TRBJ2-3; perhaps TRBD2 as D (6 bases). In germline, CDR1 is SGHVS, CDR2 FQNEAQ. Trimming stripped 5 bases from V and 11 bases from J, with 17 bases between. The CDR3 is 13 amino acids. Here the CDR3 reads CASSVGGTDVQYF. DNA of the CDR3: TGTGCCAGCAGCGTCGGGGGAACTGACGTGCAGTATTTT. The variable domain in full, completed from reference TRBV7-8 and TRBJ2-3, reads GAGVSQSPRYKVAKRGQDVALRCDPISGHVSLFWYQQALGQGPEFLTYFQNEAQLDKSGLPSDRFFAERPEGSVSTLKIQRTQQEDSAVYLCASSVGGTDVQYFGPGTRLTVL.

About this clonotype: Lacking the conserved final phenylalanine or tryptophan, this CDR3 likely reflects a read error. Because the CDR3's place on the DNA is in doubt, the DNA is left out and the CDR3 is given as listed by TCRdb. The CDR3 region is CASSAGTSGKDTL. The chain couples TRBV9 to TRBJ2-1; TRBD2, the table's D call, lacks a check against the DNA. With termini counted, the CDR3 has 13 amino acids. CDR1 is SGDLS and CDR2 is YYNGEE in the germline V gene.

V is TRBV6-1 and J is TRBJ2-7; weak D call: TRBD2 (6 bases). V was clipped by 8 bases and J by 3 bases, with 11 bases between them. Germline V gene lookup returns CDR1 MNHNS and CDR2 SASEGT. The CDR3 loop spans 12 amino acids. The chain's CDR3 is CASSGEDYEQYF. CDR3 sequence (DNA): TGTGCCAGCTCCGGGGAGGACTACGAGCAGTACTTC.

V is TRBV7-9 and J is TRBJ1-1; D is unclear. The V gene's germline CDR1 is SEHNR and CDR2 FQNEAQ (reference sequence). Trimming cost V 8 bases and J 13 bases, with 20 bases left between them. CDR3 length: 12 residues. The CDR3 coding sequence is TGTGCCAGCCTAGCAGGAGGCTCTGACGATTTCTTT. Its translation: CASLAGGSDDFF.

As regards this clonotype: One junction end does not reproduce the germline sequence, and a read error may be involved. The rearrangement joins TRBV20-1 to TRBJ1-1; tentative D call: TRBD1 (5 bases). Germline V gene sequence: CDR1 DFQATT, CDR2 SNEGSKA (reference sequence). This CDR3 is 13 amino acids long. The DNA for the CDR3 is TGCAGTGCCAGAGGATGGGGACGCAAGAAAGCTTTCTTT. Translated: CSARGWGRKKAFF.

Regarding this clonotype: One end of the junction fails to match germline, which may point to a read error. In DNA, the CDR3 is TGTGCCAGCAGTTGGGTGCAGAGTAACTACGAGCAGTACTTC. Its translation: CASSWVQSNYEQYF. The chain couples TRBV10-2 to TRBJ2-7; D ambiguous. Germline V lookup: CDR1 WSHSY, CDR2 SAAADI. The CDR3 contains 14 residues.

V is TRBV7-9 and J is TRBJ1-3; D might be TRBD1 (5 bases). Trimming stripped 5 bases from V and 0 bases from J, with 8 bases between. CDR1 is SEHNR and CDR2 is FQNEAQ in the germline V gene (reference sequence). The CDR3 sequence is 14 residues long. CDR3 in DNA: TGTGCCAGCAGCCCAGGGAGCTCTGGAAACACCATATATTTT. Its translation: CASSPGSSGNTIYF.

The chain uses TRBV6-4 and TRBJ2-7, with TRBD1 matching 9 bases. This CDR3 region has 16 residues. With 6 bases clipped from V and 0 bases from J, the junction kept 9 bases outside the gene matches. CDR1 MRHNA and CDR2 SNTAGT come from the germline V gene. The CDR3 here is CASRTPGQGSSYEQYF. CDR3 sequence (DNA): TGTGCCAGCAGGACACCGGGACAGGGAAGCTCCTACGAGCAGTACTTC.

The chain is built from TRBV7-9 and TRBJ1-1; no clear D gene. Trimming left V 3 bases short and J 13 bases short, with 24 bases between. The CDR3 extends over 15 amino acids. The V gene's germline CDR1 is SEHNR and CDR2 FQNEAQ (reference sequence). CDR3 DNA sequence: TGTGCCAGCAGCTTCGAAGCGAGAAGGAACACTGAACATTTCTTT. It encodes CASSFEARRNTEHFF.

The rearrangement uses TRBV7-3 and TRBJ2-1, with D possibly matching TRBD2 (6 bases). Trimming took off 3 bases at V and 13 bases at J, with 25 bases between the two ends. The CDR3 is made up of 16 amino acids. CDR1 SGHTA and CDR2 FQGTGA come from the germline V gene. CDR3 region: CASSFQRGTTEAVQFF. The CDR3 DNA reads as TGTGCCAGCAGCTTTCAACGGGGGACCACGGAAGCTGTCCAGTTCTTC.